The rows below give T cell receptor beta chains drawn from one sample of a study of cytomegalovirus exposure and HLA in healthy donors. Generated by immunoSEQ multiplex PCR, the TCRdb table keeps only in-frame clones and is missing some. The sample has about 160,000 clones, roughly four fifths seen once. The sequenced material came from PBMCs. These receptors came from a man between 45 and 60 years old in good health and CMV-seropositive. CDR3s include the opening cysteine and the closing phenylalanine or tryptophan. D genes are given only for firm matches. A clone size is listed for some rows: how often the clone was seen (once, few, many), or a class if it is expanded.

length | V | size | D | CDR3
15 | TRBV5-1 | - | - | CASSPRATRNYGYTF
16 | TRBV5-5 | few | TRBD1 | CASSLVPGQGAFEQYF
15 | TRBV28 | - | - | CASSLGGANTDTQYF
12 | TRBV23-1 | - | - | CAGLTANYGYTF
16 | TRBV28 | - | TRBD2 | CASSKSRDYPRASQYF
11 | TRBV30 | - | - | CAWSVPGKLFF
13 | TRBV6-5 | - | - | CASSYGAQETQYF
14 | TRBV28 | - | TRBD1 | CASRGGQGVQPQHF
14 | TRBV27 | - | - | CASKEGAGAYEQYF
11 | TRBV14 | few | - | CASREQETQYF
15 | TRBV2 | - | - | CASSIGDIRSYEQYF
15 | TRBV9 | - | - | CASSANVGSTYEQYF
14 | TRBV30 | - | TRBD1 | CAWGAGQGIYEQYF
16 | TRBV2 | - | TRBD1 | CASSFTGGRSNQPQHF
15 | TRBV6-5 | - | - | CASSYSPRIGTEAFF
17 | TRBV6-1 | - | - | CASSGGKATLFTDTQYF
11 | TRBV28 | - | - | CASSGPYGYTF
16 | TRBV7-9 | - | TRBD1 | CSSSGRDRGSTYEQYF
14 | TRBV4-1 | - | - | CASSPAGHLETQYF
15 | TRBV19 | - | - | CASSIGQGTYNEQFF
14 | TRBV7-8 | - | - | CASSASGAGTEAFF
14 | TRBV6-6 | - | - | CASRTTRNTGELFF
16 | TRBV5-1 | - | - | CASSLGGGYSGNTIYF
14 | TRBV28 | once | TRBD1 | CASTTWDRSYEQYF
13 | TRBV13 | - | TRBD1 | CASSSGQGNEAFF
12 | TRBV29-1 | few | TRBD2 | CRGTSGGGEQFF
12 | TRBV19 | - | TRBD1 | CASSEQGYEQYF
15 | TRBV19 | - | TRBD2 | CASSMGLAGINEQYF
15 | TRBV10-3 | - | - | CAISEGQGYGNTIYF
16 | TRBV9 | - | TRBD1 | CASSVTQGPNTGELFF
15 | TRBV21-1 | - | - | CASSKFDRELETQYF
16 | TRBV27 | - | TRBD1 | CASSPTGTGAPETQYF
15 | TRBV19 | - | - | CATRDGTGFFQPQHF
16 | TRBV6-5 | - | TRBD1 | CASSSPGQGARETQYF
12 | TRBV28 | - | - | CASGDNNYGYTF
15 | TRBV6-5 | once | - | CASTSLGGHIGEQFF
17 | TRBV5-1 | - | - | CASSSAPAGDAGNTIYF
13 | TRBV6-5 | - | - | CASIGGTAYEQYF
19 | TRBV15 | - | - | CATSRGSVKLRPNTGELFF
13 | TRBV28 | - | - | CASRRPRRDTQYF
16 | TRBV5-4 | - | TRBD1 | CASSLDHSGGVYEQYF
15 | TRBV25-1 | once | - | CASSDAGQPPYEQYF
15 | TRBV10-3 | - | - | CAISESEAGNQPQHF
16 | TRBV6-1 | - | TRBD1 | CASSDGQGRGNEKLFF
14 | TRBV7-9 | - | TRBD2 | CASSGRVGTDTQYF
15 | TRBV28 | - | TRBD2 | CASSNGLAGQNIQYF
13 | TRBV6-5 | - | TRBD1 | CASSRRTGHGYTF
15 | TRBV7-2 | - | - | CASSLGYGGSYEQYF